The sequence of this T cell receptor (beta chain) was determined in a study of T cells in tuberculosis (dated by TCRdb to 2016 to 2018). Looking at the study overall: The study combined CD1B tetramers and high-throughput TCR immunosequencing to characterize T cells specific for the mycobacterial lipid antigen glucose monomycolate (GMM). PBMC from active tuberculosis patients were archived either before standard anti-tuberculosis treatment began or within 7 days of the start of that treatment. IGRA-negative adolescents, IGRA-positive adolescents with latent tuberculosis and adults with active tuberculosis, more than 9 per group, were compared in a South African clinical cohort. The full study reports these points: Using GEM motif frequencies, a classifier achieved 60% to 70% accuracy, whereas a classifier built on the diverse GMM-specific repertoire got to approximately 90% accuracy (AUROC 0.90). Clinical samples were selected based on which cryopreserved specimens were available, and the active tuberculosis cases were adults whereas the controls were adolescents. Smaller mean NN-distances to GMM-specific TCRs were observed in active tuberculosis TCR-alpha repertoires than in IGRA-negative controls, suggesting clonal expansion of GMM-specific TCRs. Smaller NN-distances were partly driven by shorter CDR3-alpha lengths in active tuberculosis patients, and statistical significance was not reached for the TCR-beta difference.

Including cysteine and phenylalanine, the CDR3 has 19 amino acids. Of the read, only the CDR3 DNA is kept; its 57 bases are in frame from base 1. Based on the germline V gene, the CDR1 and CDR2 sequences are MNHNS and SASEGT. V was cut back by 2 bases and J by 0 bases, leaving a gap of 17 bases between them. Explained via the paper, the time point label denotes: new active TB diagnosis, blood taken before or within 7 days of starting treatment. The active tuberculosis patients were newly diagnosed, HIV-seronegative South African adults aged 18 years or older. Active tuberculosis was confirmed by positive sputum smear microscopy and/or positive M. tuberculosis culture. Immunosequencing was performed on unsorted cryopreserved PBMC and covered approximately 100,000 T cells per clinical donor on average. Points on this clone: The specificity of this receptor is unknown. Qualities for individual bases were not recorded, and no much larger clone is one base off.

TCR libraries were generated with the immunoSEQ multiplex PCR assay, using TCR-beta and/or TCR-alpha/delta assays for each sample. The amplified TCR libraries were sequenced using the Illumina high-throughput platform. The study's processing was this. Clustering and dimensionality reduction relied on pairwise TCRdist distances among GMM-specific receptors from T cells that were either sorted ex vivo or expanded in vitro. Each clinical repertoire was scored by mean NN-distance, the average TCRdist to the nearest 10% of tetramer-positive reference sequences. GEM TCR motif frequency was computed as the fraction of unique TCRs matching known GEM sequences by V/J usage and CDR3 length. Active tuberculosis was classified by linear discriminant analysis with leave-one-out cross-validation, implemented in scikit-learn. TCRdb re-hosts the immuneACCESS table, in-frame sequences only. Its copies lack some clones; in the studies checked, an unresolved V gene accounts for under half of them, and the cause for the rest is not known. V and J calls and clone size come straight from that table; D and trimming were deduced from the DNA. For this sample there are more than 30,000 clones; approximately 94% appear just once. 3.5% to 5% of the sample comes from the top ten.

The source is an adult with tuberculosis. The sequencing used PBMCs, collected at tuberculosis diagnosis. This chain joins TRBV6-1 to TRBJ1-6; D gene: possibly TRBD1, on 6 matching bases. The CDR3 loop reads CASSESSVTGSSYNSPLHF. In nucleotide form, the sequence is TGTGCCAGCAGTGAATCTTCGGTAACAGGGAGCTCCTATAATTCACCCCTCCACTTT.